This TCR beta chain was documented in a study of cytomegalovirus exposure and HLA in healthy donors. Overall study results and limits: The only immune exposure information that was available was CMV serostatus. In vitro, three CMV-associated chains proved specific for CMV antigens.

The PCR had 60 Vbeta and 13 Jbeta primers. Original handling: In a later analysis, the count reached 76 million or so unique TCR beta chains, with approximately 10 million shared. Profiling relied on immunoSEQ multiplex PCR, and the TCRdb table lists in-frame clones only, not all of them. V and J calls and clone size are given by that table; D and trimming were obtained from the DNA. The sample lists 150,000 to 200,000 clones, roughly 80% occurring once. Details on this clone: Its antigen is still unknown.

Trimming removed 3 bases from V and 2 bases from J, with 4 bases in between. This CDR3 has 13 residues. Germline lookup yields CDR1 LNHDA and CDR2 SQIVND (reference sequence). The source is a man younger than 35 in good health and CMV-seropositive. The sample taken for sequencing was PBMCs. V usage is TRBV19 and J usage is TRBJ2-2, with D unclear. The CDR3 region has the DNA TGTGCCAGTAGTATGAGAAACACCGGGGAGCTGTTTTTT. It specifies CASSMRNTGELFF.